The clone carrying this TCR beta chain showed up just a few times. Its antigen is not known. These data are taken from a study of cytomegalovirus exposure and HLA in healthy donors. Study overall: Earlier results showed 117 million unique TCR beta sequences derived from some 180 million T cells.

There were likely unrecorded immune exposures, though donors were nominally healthy when sampled. Points from the study as a whole: In presence/absence analyses, roughly uniform sequencing depth across donors was assumed.

The PCR ran on 60 Vbeta and 13 Jbeta primers. Assay: immunoSEQ multiplex PCR; the TCRdb copy retains only in-frame clones and omits some. The table shows 150,000 to 200,000 clones, with approximately 73% occurring only once. This clonotype was obtained from a woman in her 30s in good health and CMV-seropositive. Sequenced input: PBMCs.

The CDR3 loop reads CASSQGGTGGRQPQHF. CDR3 nucleotides: TGTGCCAGCAGCCAAGGAGGGACAGGGGGACGACAGCCCCAGCATTTT. The rearrangement links TRBV4-2 to TRBJ1-5; 11 bases match TRBD1. This CDR3 contains 16 residues. The junction had 6 bases not matched to a gene; V was cut back by 1 base and J by 7 bases. Germline loops: CDR1 LGHNA, CDR2 YNFKEQ.